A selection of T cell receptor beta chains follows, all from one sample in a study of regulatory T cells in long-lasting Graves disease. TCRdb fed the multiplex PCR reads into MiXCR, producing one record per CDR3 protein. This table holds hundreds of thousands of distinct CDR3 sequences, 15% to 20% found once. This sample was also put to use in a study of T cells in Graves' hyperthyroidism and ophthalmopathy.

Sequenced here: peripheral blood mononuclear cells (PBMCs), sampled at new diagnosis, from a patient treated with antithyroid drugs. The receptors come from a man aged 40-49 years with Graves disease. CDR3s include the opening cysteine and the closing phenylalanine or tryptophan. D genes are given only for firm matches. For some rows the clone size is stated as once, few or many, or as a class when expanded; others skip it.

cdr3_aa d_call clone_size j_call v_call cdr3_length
CASSYRGRDNQPQHF NA NA TRBJ1-5 TRBV28 15
CASSLGQPNQPQHF NA many TRBJ1-5 TRBV2 14
CASSPTPVRGEETQYF NA many TRBJ2-5 TRBV18 16
CSVDQGEGQPQHF TRBD1 NA TRBJ1-5 TRBV29-1 13
CSALTAYQETQYF NA NA TRBJ2-5 TRBV20-1 13
CASGSTYEQYF NA many TRBJ2-7 TRBV6-1 11
CASSLPPEDTGELFF NA NA TRBJ2-2 TRBV18 15
CASRGDLASNEQFF NA many TRBJ2-1 TRBV11-1 14
CASSQLDRGEQYF TRBD1 many TRBJ2-7 TRBV3-1 13
CASSVRTDLGEAFF NA few TRBJ1-1 TRBV7-9 14